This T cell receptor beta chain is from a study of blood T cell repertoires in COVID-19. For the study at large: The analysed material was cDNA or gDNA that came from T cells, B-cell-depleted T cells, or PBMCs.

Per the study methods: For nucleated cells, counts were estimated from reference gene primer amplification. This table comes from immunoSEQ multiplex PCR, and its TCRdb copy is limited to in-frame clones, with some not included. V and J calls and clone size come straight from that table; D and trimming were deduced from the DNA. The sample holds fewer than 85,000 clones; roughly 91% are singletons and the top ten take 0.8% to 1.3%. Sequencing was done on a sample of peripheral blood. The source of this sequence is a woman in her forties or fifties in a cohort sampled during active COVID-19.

The CDR3 DNA sequence: TGTGCCACCCACTACTCCGGGACAGGAACGGAGACCCAGTACTTC. Protein product: CATHYSGTGTETQYF. The chain uses TRBV24-1 and TRBJ2-5; 8 bases fit TRBD1. The CDR3 extends over 15 amino acids. With V trimmed by 9 bases and J by 5 bases, 13 bases remained unmatched. The V gene's germline CDR1 is KGHDR and CDR2 SFDVKD.